This TCR beta chain was captured in a study of regulatory T cells in long-lasting Graves disease. Across the study: Antithyroid drug exposure in newly diagnosed Graves' patients had lasted under 3 months.

This clonotype was seen ten or more times. The sample's time point: newly diagnosed GD, antithyroid drugs for less than 3 months. The TCR library was prepared using RNA isolated from PBMCs. The authors built TCR beta libraries using iRepertoire HTBI primers and Arm-PCR of CDR3 regions. One entry per CDR3 protein, called by TCRdb with MiXCR from the multiplex PCR reads. The sample yields about 430,000 distinct CDR3 sequences, about 15% seen once. These same records also appear under a second study, on T cells in Graves' hyperthyroidism and ophthalmopathy.

The starting material was peripheral blood mononuclear cells (PBMCs), obtained at new diagnosis, from a patient treated with antithyroid drugs. This TCR came from a woman aged 40 to 49 with Graves disease.

The CDR3 sequence: CASSFHRGPTGELFF. DNA for the CDR3: TGTGCCAGCAGTTTTCACAGGGGGCCCACCGGGGAGCTGTTTTTT. This chain joins TRBV28 and TRBJ2-2, with 9 bases aligning to TRBD1. Germline V gene sequence: CDR1 MDHEN, CDR2 SYDVKM. CDR3 length: 15 amino acids. The J segment lost 4 bases and the V segment lost 3 bases, leaving 3 bases of the junction unmatched.